Below are 12 T cell receptor beta chains sequenced from a single sample in a study of blood T cell repertoires in COVID-19. Here immunoSEQ multiplex PCR was the method, and the copy in TCRdb shows in-frame clones only, minus some. The sample consists of about 480,000 clones, roughly 90% of them appearing once. The specimen sequenced was PBMCs or T cells enriched from blood (not recorded which). The source of these receptors is a woman in her thirties or forties who had recovered from COVID-19.

The CDR3 coding sequence is TGTGCCAGCAGCCCTACATCGACAGGGGTTGAAGCTTTCTTT. Protein: CASSPTSTGVEAFF. V gene TRBV3-1 (or the pseudogene TRBV3-2) combines with J gene TRBJ1-1, with TRBD1 matching 8 bases. The ends lost 4 bases at V and 7 bases at J; junction bases unmatched: 8. Germline lookup yields CDR1 LGHDT and CDR2 YNNKEL (reference sequence). This CDR3 has 14 residues.

This chain links TRBV15 with TRBJ2-7, with 8 bases aligning to TRBD1. V trimming: 5 bases; J trimming: 2 bases; junction bases outside the gene matches: 2. The CDR3 contains 13 residues. Germline V CDR1 and CDR2: LNHNV, YYDKDF (reference sequence). CDR3: CATSWGQAYEQYF. CDR3 coding DNA: TGTGCCACCAGCTGGGGACAGGCCTACGAGCAGTACTTC.

This clone was recorded once. The rearrangement uses TRBV2 and TRBJ1-2; TRBD1 might be the D (5 bases). V lost 3 bases to trimming and J lost 7 bases, with 15 bases between them. CDR3 length equals 14 residues. Germline CDR1 and CDR2: SNHLY and FYNNEI. The CDR3 is CASSEQQGLRGYTF. In DNA form, the CDR3 reads TGTGCCAGCAGTGAGCAGCAGGGTTTGCGTGGCTACACCTTC. Based on the CDR3 plus reference TRBV2 and TRBJ1-2, the full variable domain is EPEVTQTPSHQVTQMGQEVILRCVPISNHLYFYWYRQILGQKVEFLVSFYNNEISEKSEIFDDQFSVERPDGSNFTLKIRSTKLEDSAMYFCASSEQQGLRGYTFGSGTRLTVV.

The V and J genes are TRBV7-9 and TRBJ2-7; D might be TRBD1 (6 bases). The CDR3 extends over 14 amino acids. The V end lost 5 bases, the J end lost 6 bases, and 17 bases lay between the germline ends. Germline-derived CDR1 and CDR2 are SEHNR and FQNEAQ (reference sequence). DNA for the CDR3: TGTGCCAGCAGCAAGGGACAAGAAGTCCGCGAGCAGTACTTC. Translating it yields CASSKGQEVREQYF.

J is TRBJ1-2 and V is TRBV18, with TRBD1 as a possible D gene (6 bases). Trimming took off 5 bases at V and 8 bases at J, with 15 bases between the two ends. CDR3 size: 13 residues. Germline values: CDR1 KGHSH, CDR2 LQKENI. CDR3 DNA: TGTGCCAGCTCAACCCTGGACAGTGGCGGCTACACCTTC. Its translation: CASSTLDSGGYTF.

The J gene is TRBJ2-1, the V gene TRBV28; 7 bases align to TRBD1. CDR3 length: 14 amino acids. Trimming cost V 5 bases and J 2 bases; bases outside gene matches: 3. Germline CDR1 reads MDHEN; CDR2 reads SYDVKM. CDR3 nucleotide sequence: TGTGCCAGCAGTCCGGACAGGCCCTACAATGAGCAGTTCTTC. Translating it yields CASSPDRPYNEQFF.

The sample holds one count of this clone. The chain employs TRBV19 and TRBJ1-2; 7 bases match TRBD1. Looked up from germline, CDR1 is LNHDA and CDR2 is SQIVND (reference sequence). This CDR3 is built from 17 residues. The junction had 18 bases not matched to a gene; V was cut back by 6 bases and J by 5 bases. Here the CDR3 DNA reads TGTGCCAGTAGCTCCATTGGCTCCGGGACAGTTTCGTATGGCTACACCTTC. Its protein is CASSSIGSGTVSYGYTF. The whole variable domain, remainder taken from reference TRBV19 and TRBJ1-2, is DGGITQSPKYLFRKEGQNVTLSCEQNLNHDAMYWYRQDPGQGLRLIYYSQIVNDFQKGDIAEGYSVSREKKESFPLTVTSAQKNPTAFYLCASSSIGSGTVSYGYTFGSGTRLTVV.

The CDR3 sequence is CATSKRLTGTLDTQYF. The DNA for the CDR3 is TGTGCCACCAGCAAAAGATTGACAGGGACGTTGGATACGCAGTATTTT. V is TRBV15 and J is TRBJ2-3; 7 bases fit TRBD1. After removal of 4 bases from V and 6 bases from J, the junction contained 13 bases not matched to a gene. The CDR3 runs 16 residues. Germline values: CDR1 LNHNV, CDR2 YYDKDF (reference sequence).

The chain uses TRBV19 and TRBJ2-7; 12 bases map to TRBD2. After removal of 5 bases from V and 3 bases from J, the junction contained 5 bases not matched to a gene. The CDR3 consists of 15 residues. Germline CDR1 reads LNHDA; CDR2 reads SQIVND (reference sequence). CDR3 sequence: CASSPPGLAGYEQYF. In DNA, the CDR3 is TGTGCCAGTAGTCCCCCGGGACTAGCGGGCTACGAGCAGTACTTC.

The chain carries TRBV5-6 and TRBJ2-1, with TRBD1 as a possible D gene (5 bases). The V gene's germline CDR1 is SGHDT and CDR2 YYEEEE. Deletions cut 0 bases from V and 2 bases from J, with 15 bases between. This CDR3 comprises 17 residues. CDR3 sequence reads: CASSLDSRALPYNEQFF. The CDR3 region has the DNA TGTGCCAGCAGCTTGGATAGCAGGGCCCTACCCTACAATGAGCAGTTCTTC.

The CDR3 region is CASSPRAVANGELFF. The CDR3 DNA is TGTGCCAGTAGTCCCCGAGCGGTAGCAAACGGGGAGCTGTTTTTT. This chain links TRBV19 with TRBJ2-2; maybe TRBD2 (5 bases). This CDR3 is built from 15 residues. Germline V gene sequence: CDR1 LNHDA, CDR2 SQIVND (reference sequence). V lost 5 bases and J 7 bases, leaving 17 bases between the germline ends.

The chain couples TRBV3-1 (or the pseudogene TRBV3-2) to TRBJ2-2; 7 bases match TRBD2. This CDR3 region has 15 residues. V trimming: 2 bases; J trimming: 4 bases; junction bases outside the gene matches: 4. Per the germline V gene, CDR1 is LGHDT and CDR2 is YNNKEL (reference sequence). The DNA for the CDR3 is TGTGCCAGCAGCCAACCAGGGAGGGCCACCGGGGAGCTGTTTTTT. Translated: CASSQPGRATGELFF.